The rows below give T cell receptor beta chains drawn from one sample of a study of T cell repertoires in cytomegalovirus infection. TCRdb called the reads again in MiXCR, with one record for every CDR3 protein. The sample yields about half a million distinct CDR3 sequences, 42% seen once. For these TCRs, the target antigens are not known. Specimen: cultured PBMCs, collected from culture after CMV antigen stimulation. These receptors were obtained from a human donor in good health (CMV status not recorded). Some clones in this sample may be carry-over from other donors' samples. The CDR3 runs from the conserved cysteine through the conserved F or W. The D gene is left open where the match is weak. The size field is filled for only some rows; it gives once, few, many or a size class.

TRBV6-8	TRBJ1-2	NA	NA	CASSRGVFYGYTF	TGTGCCAGCAGCCGAGGGGTTTTCTATGGCTACACCTTC
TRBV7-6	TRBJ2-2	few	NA	CASSLARYTGELFF	TGTGCCAGCAGCTTAGCGCGATACACCGGGGAGCTGTTTTTT
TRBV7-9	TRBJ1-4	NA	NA	CASSPRRRTVSVEEKLFF	TGTGCCAGCAGCCCAAGGCGCAGGACCGTCAGTGTCGAGGAAAAACTGTTTTTT
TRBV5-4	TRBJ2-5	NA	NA	CASSDGRQETQYF	TGTGCCAGCAGCGACGGACGGCAAGAGACCCAGTACTTC
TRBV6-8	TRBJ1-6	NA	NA	CASSYWAGQGDSPLHF	TGTGCCAGCAGTTACTGGGCCGGGCAGGGTGATTCACCCCTCCACTTT
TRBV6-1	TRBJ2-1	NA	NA	CASRLQGLASYNEQFF	TGTGCCAGCAGACTACAGGGCTTAGCCTCCTACAATGAGCAGTTCTTC
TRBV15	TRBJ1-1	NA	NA	CATSAGLGTEAFF	TGTGCCACCAGCGCGGGACTTGGCACTGAAGCTTTCTTT
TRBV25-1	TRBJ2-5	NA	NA	CASSGGHREMEETQYF	TGTGCCAGCAGTGGGGGGCACCGGGAGATGGAGGAGACCCAGTACTTC
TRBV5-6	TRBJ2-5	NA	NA	CASSLFPTRRGILQETQYF	TGTGCCAGCAGCTTATTCCCTACCCGTAGGGGGATTTTACAAGAGACCCAGTACTTC
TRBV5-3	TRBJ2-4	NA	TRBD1	CASSLPTGAIQYF	TGTGCCAGCAGCTTGCCAACAGGGGCGATTCAGTACTTC
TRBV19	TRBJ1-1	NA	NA	CASGVRYTEAFF	TGTGCCAGTGGGGTCAGATACACTGAAGCTTTCTTT
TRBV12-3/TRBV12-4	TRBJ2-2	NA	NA	CASHPARNTGELFF	TGTGCCAGCCATCCGGCGAGGAACACCGGGGAGCTGTTTTTT
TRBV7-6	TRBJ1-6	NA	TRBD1	CASSLGTGDSPLHF	TGTGCCAGCAGCTTAGGGACAGGGGATTCACCCCTCCACTTT
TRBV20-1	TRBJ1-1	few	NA	CSATSPGDTEAFF	TGCAGTGCTACCAGTCCTGGAGACACTGAAGCTTTCTTT
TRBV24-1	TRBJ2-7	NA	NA	CATSDRITYEQYF	TGTGCCACCTCGGACAGAATAACCTACGAGCAGTACTTC
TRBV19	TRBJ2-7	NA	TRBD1	CASSPSTGKYEQYF	TGTGCCAGTAGTCCCTCGACAGGGAAGTACGAGCAGTACTTC
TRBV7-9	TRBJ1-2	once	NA	CASSPRRREDGYTF	TGTGCCAGCAGCCCAAGACGGCGGGAAGATGGCTACACCTTC
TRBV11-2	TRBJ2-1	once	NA	CASSLSGLQQFF	TGTGCCAGCAGCTTATCAGGTCTTCAGCAGTTCTTC
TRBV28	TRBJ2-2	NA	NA	CASMGRKNTGELFF	TGTGCCAGCATGGGGAGAAAAAACACCGGGGAGCTGTTTTTT
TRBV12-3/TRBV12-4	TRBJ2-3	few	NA	CATHTDTQYF	TGTGCCACCCACACAGATACGCAGTATTTT
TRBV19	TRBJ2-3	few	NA	CASSIPGTPGQYF	TGTGCCAGTAGTATACCAGGGACGCCGGGGCAGTATTTT
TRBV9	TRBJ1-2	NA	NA	CASSVDAVTHYGYTF	TGTGCCAGCAGCGTAGATGCGGTGACCCACTATGGCTACACCTTC
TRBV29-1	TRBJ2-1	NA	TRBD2	CSVEREGGRVAGVVEQFF	TGCAGCGTTGAAAGGGAAGGAGGGCGAGTAGCGGGAGTAGTTGAGCAGTTCTTC
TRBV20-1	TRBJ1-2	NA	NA	CSARGWGDEDYGYTF	TGCAGTGCTAGGGGATGGGGGGATGAGGACTATGGCTACACCTTC
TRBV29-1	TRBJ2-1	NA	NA	CSVDVQEQFF	TGCAGCGTTGATGTACAGGAGCAGTTCTTC
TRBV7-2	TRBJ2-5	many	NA	CASSLFSVQETQYF	TGTGCCAGCAGCTTATTTTCAGTACAAGAGACCCAGTACTTC
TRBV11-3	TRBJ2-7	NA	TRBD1	CASSSGQVAYYEQYF	TGTGCCAGCAGCTCGGGACAGGTGGCCTACTACGAGCAGTACTTC
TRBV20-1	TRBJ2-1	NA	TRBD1	CSASTRGGSNEQFF	TGCAGTGCGTCTACTAGAGGGGGCTCTAATGAGCAGTTCTTC
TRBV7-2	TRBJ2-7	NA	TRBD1	CASSFDRGVSEQYF	TGTGCCAGCAGCTTTGACAGGGGGGTCTCCGAGCAGTACTTC